What follows are 21 T cell receptor beta chains derived from one specimen sequenced in a study of cytomegalovirus exposure and HLA in healthy donors. The primer mix had 60 Vbeta and 13 Jbeta primers. The data were produced by immunoSEQ multiplex PCR, yet TCRdb's version contains in-frame clones alone and is incomplete. The table lists 150,000 to 200,000 clones, 82% of them singletons. The source material was PBMCs. These receptors were collected from a boy between 2 and 15 years old in good health and CMV-seronegative.

The chain employs TRBV18 and TRBJ2-5; D perhaps matches TRBD2 (6 bases). V was cut by 3 bases and J by 5 bases, with 13 bases left in between. This CDR3 contains 14 residues. Germline CDR1 is KGHSH and CDR2 is LQKENI. Here the CDR3 DNA reads TGTGCCAGCTCACCGCCGACTAGGATCGAGACCCAGTACTTC. Translating it yields CASSPPTRIETQYF.

In its sample, this clone was seen once. The chain is built from TRBV4-3 and TRBJ2-1, with D possibly matching TRBD2 (6 bases). The CDR3 contains 13 residues. V was pared by 1 base and J by 13 bases, with 14 bases between. Per germline, CDR1 LGHNA and CDR2 YSLEER. The CDR3, as DNA: TGCGCCAGCAGCCAAGGAGCACTAGCATCCCAGTTCTTC. It is translated as CASSQGALASQFF.

This chain joins TRBV18 and TRBJ1-4; TRBD1 agrees at 9 bases. Germline V gives CDR1 KGHSH, CDR2 LQKENI. The CDR3 runs to 15 residues. V lost 0 bases and J lost 7; bases outside the gene matches: 3. The DNA for the CDR3 is TGTGCCAGCTCACCACCGGGACAGGGAGGTGAAAAACTGTTTTTT. Translation gives CASSPPGQGGEKLFF.

V is TRBV13 and J is TRBJ2-3; 12 positions agree with TRBD2. CDR1 is PRHDT and CDR2 is FYEKMQ in the germline V gene (reference sequence). V dropped 5 bases and J dropped 4; count of bases not matched to a gene: 7. There are 16 residues in the CDR3. The CDR3: CASSPQLAGGPDTQYF. DNA for the CDR3: TGTGCCAGCAGCCCCCAGCTAGCGGGGGGGCCAGATACGCAGTATTTT.

This chain connects TRBV11-1 to TRBJ2-3; 13 bases line up with TRBD2. The trim removed 5 bases at V and 11 bases at J, leaving 7 bases unmatched. CDR3 size: 14 residues. CDR1 and CDR2 from the germline V gene are SGHAT and FQDESV (reference sequence). The CDR3: CASSLTSGGARQYF. The CDR3 DNA reads TGTGCCAGCAGCCTCACTAGCGGGGGGGCCCGGCAGTATTTT.

V and J are TRBV4-2 and TRBJ2-1; TRBD2 matches at 7 bases. In germline, CDR1 is LGHNA, CDR2 YNFKEQ. After removal of 4 bases from V and 2 bases from J, the junction contained 11 bases not matched to a gene. The CDR3 is made up of 17 amino acids. CDR3 in DNA: TGTGCCAGCAGCCTCACCTGGGAGCGGGGAGCCTACAATGAGCAGTTCTTC. It translates to CASSLTWERGAYNEQFF.

This chain uses TRBV11-2 with TRBJ2-1, with 8 bases fitting TRBD1. Germline V lookup: CDR1 SGHAT, CDR2 FQNNGV. V lost 6 bases to trimming and J lost 4 bases; unmatched junction nucleotides: 5. The CDR3 has 14 amino acids. The CDR3 coding sequence is TGTGCCAGCAGATCCGACAGGGGATACAATGAGCAGTTCTTC. It encodes CASRSDRGYNEQFF.

CDR3 in amino acids: CAIRTGRDSYNEKLFF. As DNA, the CDR3 is TGTGCCATAAGAACGGGACGGGACTCTTATAATGAAAAACTGTTTTTT. This chain uses TRBV5-3 with TRBJ1-4; D is possibly TRBD1 (5 bases). TRBV5-3 is an ORF, and what it does is uncertain. Trimming cost V 9 bases and J 4 bases, with 22 bases left between them. The CDR3 is 16 residues long.

In this sample, this clone turned up once. The chain employs TRBV19 and TRBJ1-5; no clear D. Trimming removed 7 bases from V and 2 bases from J, with 6 bases in between. From germline, CDR1 is LNHDA and CDR2 SQIVND (reference sequence). The CDR3 extends over 12 amino acids. CDR3 residues: CASTYGNQPQHF. CDR3 nucleotides: TGTGCCAGTACCTACGGCAATCAGCCCCAGCATTTT.

The chain has TRBV5-1 and TRBJ2-3; D call uncertain. This CDR3 has 15 residues. CDR1 and CDR2 from the germline V gene are SGHRS and YFSETQ. Trimming cost V 4 bases and J 3 bases, with 15 bases left between them. CDR3 region: CASSSSIARTDTQYF. The DNA of the CDR3 is TGCGCCAGCAGCAGTAGTATAGCACGGACAGATACGCAGTATTTT.

The gene calls are TRBV7-9 and TRBJ1-3, with TRBD1 as a possible D gene (5 bases). Germline CDR1 is SEHNR and CDR2 is FQNEAQ (reference sequence). The CDR3 has 14 residues. V was cut by 5 bases and J by 3 bases, with 11 bases left in between. This CDR3 is CASSPREDGNTIYF. The CDR3 nucleotides read TGTGCCAGCAGCCCCAGGGAGGATGGAAACACCATATATTTT.

V and J are TRBV11-2 and TRBJ2-3; D remains ambiguous. Per the germline V gene, CDR1 is SGHAT and CDR2 is FQNNGV. Trimming removed 2 bases at V and 0 bases at J, with 15 bases between. The length of the CDR3 is 17 residues. CDR3 protein: CASSLPPGFFSTDTQYF. The CDR3 DNA follows: TGTGCCAGCAGCTTACCCCCCGGGTTCTTCAGCACAGATACGCAGTATTTT.

Concerning this clone itself: One end of the junction does not line up with germline, which may come from a read error. The V gene is TRBV20-1, the J gene TRBJ1-2; D not resolved. Germline loops: CDR1 DFQATT, CDR2 SNEGSKA (reference sequence). The CDR3 sequence is 10 residues long. In nucleotides, the CDR3 is TGCAGTGCTAGCCAACGGAGGGTTTCCTTC. Translated: CSASQRRVSF.

This chain joins TRBV6-1 and TRBJ2-7; TRBD1 matches at 7 bases. The CDR3 is 13 amino acids. The junction had 6 bases not matched to a gene; V was cut back by 5 bases and J by 5 bases. CDR1 is MNHNS and CDR2 is SASEGT in the germline V gene. CDR3 residues: CASSLRGPHEQYF. CDR3 nucleotide sequence: TGTGCCAGCAGTTTGAGGGGGCCCCACGAGCAGTACTTC.

The genes are TRBV2 and TRBJ1-2, with D perhaps TRBD1 (5 bases). Germline CDR1 reads SNHLY; CDR2 reads FYNNEI. The CDR3 runs to 12 residues. The ends were cut back, 6 bases at V and 3 bases at J, with 8 bases in the middle. The CDR3 reads CASRDNDYGYTF. The DNA for the CDR3 is TGTGCCAGCAGGGACAATGACTATGGCTACACCTTC. The variable domain in full, completed from reference TRBV2 and TRBJ1-2, reads EPEVTQTPSHQVTQMGQEVILRCVPISNHLYFYWYRQILGQKVEFLVSFYNNEISEKSEIFDDQFSVERPDGSNFTLKIRSTKLEDSAMYFCASRDNDYGYTFGSGTRLTVV.

The gene calls are TRBV18 and TRBJ2-7, with 7 bases lining up with TRBD2. The V segment lost 6 bases and the J segment 6 bases; nucleotides outside the gene matches: 8. The germline gives CDR1 KGHSH, CDR2 LQKENI. The CDR3 extends over 13 amino acids. CDR3 DNA sequence: TGTGCCAGCTCCCCGGGGGGTCCCCTCGAGCAGTACTTC. Amino acids: CASSPGGPLEQYF.

The CDR3 sequence is CSVEGQGIGAFF. The CDR3 bases are TGCAGCGTTGAGGGACAGGGGATCGGAGCTTTCTTT. The chain is built from TRBV29-1 and TRBJ1-1; 10 bases line up with TRBD1. The V gene end was trimmed by 3 bases and the J gene end by 10 bases; junction bases not matched to a gene: 5. Per the germline V gene, CDR1 is SQVTM and CDR2 is ANQGSEA. The CDR3 covers 12 residues.

The V and J genes are TRBV2 and TRBJ2-5; TRBD2 might be the D (6 bases). Looked up from germline, CDR1 is SNHLY and CDR2 is FYNNEI. Trimming cost V 6 bases and J 5 bases, with 19 bases left between them. This CDR3 has 15 residues. The CDR3 sequence is CASREQLAGMETQYF. Written as DNA, the CDR3 is TGTGCCAGCAGAGAACAACTAGCCGGGATGGAGACCCAGTACTTC. The whole variable domain, remainder taken from reference TRBV2 and TRBJ2-5, is EPEVTQTPSHQVTQMGQEVILRCVPISNHLYFYWYRQILGQKVEFLVSFYNNEISEKSEIFDDQFSVERPDGSNFTLKIRSTKLEDSAMYFCASREQLAGMETQYFGPGTRLLVL.

Only a few counts were recorded for this clone. The rearrangement links TRBV19 to TRBJ2-5, with 8 positions matching TRBD2. V shed 5 bases, J shed 4 bases, and the junction held 9 bases outside the gene matches. There are 15 residues in the CDR3. Germline loops: CDR1 LNHDA, CDR2 SQIVND (reference sequence). CDR3 amino acids: CASSPLVAGGETQYF. CDR3 sequence (DNA): TGTGCCAGTAGTCCTCTAGTTGCGGGGGGAGAGACCCAGTACTTC.

The rearrangement joins TRBV18 to TRBJ1-1, with D uncertain. The CDR3 spans 15 residues. CDR1 is KGHSH, CDR2 LQKENI, per germline. With 4 bases removed from V and 5 bases from J, the gap between germline ends came to 17 bases. CDR3 region: CASSQNRAEGTEAFF. The DNA of the CDR3 is TGTGCCAGCTCACAAAATAGGGCCGAGGGAACTGAAGCTTTCTTT.

The DNA of the CDR3 is TGTGCCATCAGTGCCCTAGGGGGGGGCTCTGGAAACACCATATATTTT. Its protein product is CAISALGGGSGNTIYF. The rearrangement links TRBV10-3 to TRBJ1-3, with a tentative D call TRBD1 (6 bases). The ends were cut back, 4 bases at V and 0 bases at J, with 13 bases in the middle. The germline V gene has CDR1 ENHRY and CDR2 SYGVKD. The CDR3 extends over 16 amino acids.